The rows below give T cell receptor beta chains drawn from one sample of a study of shared clonotypes between healthy human individuals. The data were produced by immunoSEQ multiplex PCR, yet TCRdb's version contains in-frame clones alone and is incomplete. The sample consists of roughly 1 million clones, 75% to 80% of them appearing once. The sequenced material came from memory CD4+ T cells from PBMCs. Receptors originate from a man between 18 and 29 years old in good health. Some clones in this sample may be carry-over from other donors' samples. CDR3s include the opening cysteine and the closing phenylalanine or tryptophan. D genes are given only for firm matches. A clone size is listed for some rows: how often the clone was seen (once, few, many), or a class if it is expanded.

size: NA; V: TRBV6-5; D: NA; J: TRBJ2-7; DNA: TGTGCCACCCAAAGAGGGGGGTCCTACGAGCAGTACTTC; CDR3: CATQRGGSYEQYF
size: NA; V: TRBV7-7; D: TRBD1; J: TRBJ2-2; DNA: TGTGCCAGCAGGCAGACAGGGGATGGCGGGGAGCTGTTTTTT; CDR3: CASRQTGDGGELFF
size: NA; V: TRBV10-3; D: NA; J: TRBJ1-2; DNA: TGTGCCATCAGGTGGACGCGAGCCCTCCCATTCTATGGCTACACCTTC; CDR3: CAIRWTRALPFYGYTF
size: NA; V: TRBV7-9; D: TRBD2; J: TRBJ2-3; DNA: TGTGCCAGCAGCTTAGGCGGGAGTGGGGCAGATACGCAGTATTTT; CDR3: CASSLGGSGADTQYF
size: NA; V: TRBV7-7; D: NA; J: TRBJ2-5; DNA: TGTGCCAGCAGCCTTGGACACCAAGAGACCCAGTACTTC; CDR3: CASSLGHQETQYF
size: few; V: TRBV7-3; D: NA; J: TRBJ1-1; DNA: TGTGCCAGCAGCTTAGTGGGGAACACTGAAGCTTTCTTT; CDR3: CASSLVGNTEAFF
size: few; V: TRBV30; D: TRBD2; J: TRBJ2-5; DNA: TGTGCCTGGAGCGGGGGGGGTCAACAAGAGACCCAGTACTTC; CDR3: CAWSGGGQQETQYF
size: NA; V: TRBV18; D: TRBD1; J: TRBJ2-7; DNA: TGTGCCAGCTCACTTACCGGGACAGGGACCAACGAGCAGTACTTC; CDR3: CASSLTGTGTNEQYF
size: NA; V: TRBV28; D: TRBD1; J: TRBJ1-2; DNA: TGTGCCAGCAGCCGAGGGGGCGGGTATGGCTACACCTTC; CDR3: CASSRGGGYGYTF
size: NA; V: TRBV9; D: TRBD2; J: TRBJ2-1; DNA: TGTGCCAGCAGCGTAGCGACTAGCGGCGGAACTGGCAATGAGCAGTTCTTC; CDR3: CASSVATSGGTGNEQFF
size: NA; V: TRBV15; D: NA; J: TRBJ2-7; DNA: TGTGCCACCAGCAGGACAGCCCTTTACGAGCAGTACTTC; CDR3: CATSRTALYEQYF
size: NA; V: TRBV7-9; D: NA; J: TRBJ1-2; DNA: TGTGCCAGCAGCCCCAGACCGGGGGCTGGCTACACCTTC; CDR3: CASSPRPGAGYTF
size: NA; V: TRBV11-2; D: TRBD2; J: TRBJ2-5; DNA: TGTGCCAGCAGCCGACGGGGGAGGGGTTCAGGAGAGACCCAGTACTTC; CDR3: CASSRRGRGSGETQYF
size: NA; V: TRBV29-1; D: NA; J: TRBJ1-3; DNA: TGCAGCGTTGATAGCTCTGGAAACACCATATATTTT; CDR3: CSVDSSGNTIYF
size: once; V: TRBV25-1; D: NA; J: TRBJ1-2; DNA: TGTGCCAGCAGCCCCGACAGGCCTTGGGATGGCTACACCTTC; CDR3: CASSPDRPWDGYTF
size: NA; V: TRBV5-6; D: NA; J: TRBJ1-3; DNA: TGTGCCAGCAGCTTGCTCCGGGGTGGTGGAAACACCATATATTTT; CDR3: CASSLLRGGGNTIYF
size: NA; V: TRBV28; D: NA; J: TRBJ1-1; DNA: TGTGCCAGCAGCAACGGACTTAACAGGGCCTTCCAGAACACTGAAGCTTTCTTT; CDR3: CASSNGLNRAFQNTEAFF
size: NA; V: TRBV11-2; D: TRBD1; J: TRBJ1-1; DNA: TGTGCCAGCAGCTTATACGGGACAGGGGAAGCTTTCTTT; CDR3: CASSLYGTGEAFF
size: NA; V: TRBV20-1; D: NA; J: TRBJ1-1; DNA: TGCAGTGCTAGTAAAAGGGAGGAAGCTTTCTTT; CDR3: CSASKREEAFF
size: NA; V: TRBV27; D: TRBD1; J: TRBJ2-7; DNA: TGTGCCAGCAGTTTATCCCAGACAGGGGTGACCTACGAGCAGTACTTC; CDR3: CASSLSQTGVTYEQYF
size: NA; V: TRBV11-2; D: TRBD2; J: TRBJ2-1; DNA: TGTGCCAGCAGCCTGGGACTATTCAATGAGCAGTTCTTC; CDR3: CASSLGLFNEQFF
size: NA; V: TRBV10-3; D: NA; J: TRBJ2-7; DNA: TGTGCCATCAGTGTAGGACAGACATACGAGCAGTACTTC; CDR3: CAISVGQTYEQYF
size: once; V: TRBV11-3; D: TRBD2; J: TRBJ2-7; DNA: TGTGCCAGCAGCCCTAGCGGGAGTACCTACGAGCAGTACTTC; CDR3: CASSPSGSTYEQYF
size: NA; V: TRBV7-9; D: NA; J: TRBJ1-2; DNA: TGTGCCAGCAGCTTAGGGTCCGGGTACTATGGCTACACCTTC; CDR3: CASSLGSGYYGYTF
size: once; V: TRBV10-3; D: NA; J: TRBJ1-1; DNA: TGTGCCATCAGTGTAGGGGGGGTGGGCACTGAAGCTTTCTTT; CDR3: CAISVGGVGTEAFF
size: NA; V: TRBV5-6; D: TRBD2; J: TRBJ2-3; DNA: TGTGCCAGCAGCTTGACTAGCGGCACAGATACGCAGTATTTT; CDR3: CASSLTSGTDTQYF
size: NA; V: TRBV4-3; D: TRBD2; J: TRBJ2-3; DNA: TGCGCCAGCAGCCAAGACCTGACTAGCGGGAGGGCTAGCACAGATACGCAGTATTTT; CDR3: CASSQDLTSGRASTDTQYF
size: NA; V: TRBV6-6; D: NA; J: TRBJ1-4; DNA: TGTGCCAGCAGGGGACCAACTAATGAAAAACTGTTTTTT; CDR3: CASRGPTNEKLFF
size: NA; V: TRBV18; D: NA; J: TRBJ1-5; DNA: TGTGCCAGCTCACCACAGCGGGATCAGCCCCAGCATTTT; CDR3: CASSPQRDQPQHF
size: NA; V: TRBV28; D: NA; J: TRBJ1-2; DNA: TGTGCCAGCAGTTTATCCTATGGCTACACCTTC; CDR3: CASSLSYGYTF
size: few; V: TRBV2; D: NA; J: TRBJ1-2; DNA: TGTGCCAGCAGTGAAGCGGAAAACTATGGCTACACCTTC; CDR3: CASSEAENYGYTF
size: NA; V: TRBV7-8; D: NA; J: TRBJ2-7; DNA: TGTGCCAGCAGCTCCCAAGGAAGTCACTACGAGCAGTACTTC; CDR3: CASSSQGSHYEQYF
size: NA; V: TRBV19; D: NA; J: TRBJ2-6; DNA: TGTGCCAGTAGTGCAACACCGCTAGGCTCTGGGGCCAACGTCCTGACTTTC; CDR3: CASSATPLGSGANVLTF
size: NA; V: TRBV28; D: TRBD1; J: TRBJ2-7; DNA: TGTGCCAGCAGTGACACCCCGGGACAGGGCTCCTACGAGCAGTACTTC; CDR3: CASSDTPGQGSYEQYF
size: NA; V: TRBV10-3; D: NA; J: TRBJ2-5; DNA: TGTGCCATCAGAGGGGACCCTACGGGGGAGACCCAGTACTTC; CDR3: CAIRGDPTGETQYF